The 14 T cell receptor beta chains below come from one sample, sequenced in a study of T-cell reconstitution after alpha-beta-depleted transplantation in children. Preparation of the TCRbeta library used unique molecular identifiers. TCRdb ran MiXCR on the PCR reads and lists one entry per CDR3 protein. This table has around 480,000 distinct CDR3 sequences, around a third appearing once. The starting material was PBMCs from the stem cell graft donor, obtained from the stem cell graft. All receptors come from a human donor who donated a stem cell graft to a child with aplastic anemia.

The chain employs TRBV19 and TRBJ1-1, with 9 bases matching TRBD1. Germline lookup yields CDR1 LNHDA and CDR2 SQIVND (reference sequence). After removal of 7 bases from V and 6 bases from J, the junction contained 6 bases not matched to a gene. The CDR3 runs to 13 residues. CDR3 in amino acids: CASTLQGAAEAFF. In DNA, the CDR3 is TGTGCCAGTACCCTACAGGGGGCCGCTGAAGCTTTCTTT.

The J gene is TRBJ2-3, the V gene TRBV5-1, with 10 positions matching TRBD2. Germline loops: CDR1 SGHRS, CDR2 YFSETQ. The V gene end was trimmed by 3 bases and the J gene end by 0 bases; junction bases not matched to a gene: 4. This CDR3 spans 16 amino acids. The CDR3 region is CASSWMTSGSTDTQYF. For the CDR3, the DNA is TGCGCCAGCAGCTGGATGACTAGCGGGAGCACAGATACGCAGTATTTT. The full variable domain, completed using reference TRBV5-1 and TRBJ2-3, is KAGVTQTPRYLIKTRGQQVTLSCSPISGHRSVSWYQQTPGQGLQFLFEYFSETQRNKGNFPGRFSGRQFSNSRSEMNVSTLELGDSALYLCASSWMTSGSTDTQYFGPGTRLTVL.

The table lists this clonotype with many counts. The rearrangement joins TRBV20-1 to TRBJ1-5; TRBD1 matches at 8 bases. Trimming removed 3 bases from V and 2 bases from J; junction bases left unmatched: 0. Germline CDR1 reads DFQATT; CDR2 reads SNEGSKA (reference sequence). This CDR3 has 13 amino acids. The CDR3 here is CSARDRGNQPQHF. The CDR3 DNA is TGCAGTGCTAGGGACAGGGGCAATCAGCCCCAGCATTTT.

The chain couples TRBV20-1 to TRBJ2-5; 10 positions match TRBD2. With V trimmed by 2 bases and J by 7 bases, 4 bases remained unmatched. Germline V gives CDR1 DFQATT, CDR2 SNEGSKA (reference sequence). CDR3 length equals 13 residues. The CDR3 reads CSARLAGARTQYF. DNA for the CDR3: TGCAGTGCTAGACTAGCGGGGGCCAGGACCCAGTACTTC.

A few counts support this clonotype. V gene TRBV7-7 combines with J gene TRBJ2-3; 10 bases agree with TRBD2. The CDR3 loop spans 15 amino acids. The germline V gene has CDR1 SSHAT and CDR2 FNYEAQ (reference sequence). The V and J ends lost 5 bases and 3 bases, in that order; junction bases with no gene match: 5. CDR3: CASSPGTSETDTQYF. The CDR3 DNA is TGTGCCAGCAGCCCCGGGACTAGCGAAACAGATACGCAGTATTTT.

The rearrangement joins TRBV7-2 to TRBJ2-3; 9 positions agree with TRBD2. The germline CDR1 and CDR2 sequences are SGHTA and FQGNSA. The V and J ends lost 3 bases and 5 bases, in that order; junction bases with no gene match: 9. This CDR3 is built from 16 residues. The CDR3 loop reads CASSFLGLASKDTQYF. DNA of the CDR3: TGTGCCAGCAGCTTCCTCGGACTAGCGTCAAAAGATACGCAGTATTTT.

This sequence joins TRBV7-2 and TRBJ2-3; D unclear. The V and J ends lost 4 bases and 3 bases respectively, with 20 bases between them. Germline lookup yields CDR1 SGHTA and CDR2 FQGNSA. The length of the CDR3 is 17 residues. The CDR3 bases are TGTGCCAGCAGCTGGTGGCCGGGCGGAGATACGACAGATACGCAGTATTTT. Encoded protein: CASSWWPGGDTTDTQYF.

The rearrangement links TRBV20-1 to TRBJ2-1, with 11 bases that match TRBD2. The CDR3 has 13 residues. The V and J ends lost 1 base and 13 bases, in that order; junction bases with no gene match: 6. The germline gives CDR1 DFQATT, CDR2 SNEGSKA (reference sequence). CDR3 sequence: CSARAPGLADQFF. In DNA form, the CDR3 reads TGCAGTGCTAGAGCTCCGGGACTAGCGGACCAGTTCTTC.

This chain uses TRBV12-3 or TRBV12-4 with TRBJ1-1; D not certain. The CDR3 spans 12 residues. The V end lost 3 bases, the J end lost 6 bases, and 8 bases lay between the germline ends. CDR3 sequence: CASSFGDAEAFF. In DNA, the CDR3 is TGTGCCAGCAGTTTTGGGGATGCTGAAGCTTTCTTT.

The rearrangement uses TRBV12-3 or TRBV12-4 and TRBJ1-5; D gene unclear. Trimming removed 6 bases at V and 10 bases at J, with 10 bases between. The CDR3 spans 11 residues. In DNA form, the CDR3 reads TGTGCCAGCAGCCCCGGAGGTCCCCAGCATTTT. Translation gives CASSPGGPQHF.

The genes are TRBV6-1 and TRBJ2-1, with TRBD1 matching over 9 bases. With V trimmed by 6 bases and J by 0 bases, 3 bases remained unmatched. Germline lookup yields CDR1 MNHNS and CDR2 SASEGT. The CDR3 consists of 15 residues. The chain's CDR3 is CASRVGQGSYNEQFF. The CDR3 bases are TGTGCCAGCAGGGTGGGACAGGGCTCCTACAATGAGCAGTTCTTC.

The CDR3 DNA is TGTGCCTGGAGCGCCCGATTACTAGCGGGAGCGGGGAATGAGCAGTTCTTC. This gives the protein CAWSARLLAGAGNEQFF. The J gene is TRBJ2-1, the V gene TRBV30; TRBD2 matches 11 bases. V shed 3 bases, J shed 7 bases, and the junction held 14 bases outside the gene matches. Germline CDR1 and CDR2: GTSNPN and SVGIG (reference sequence). The CDR3 extends over 17 amino acids. The full variable domain, completed using reference TRBV30 and TRBJ2-1, is SQTIHQWPATLVQPVGSPLSLECTVEGTSNPNLYWYRQAAGRGLQLLFYSVGIGQISSEVPQNLSASRPQDRQFILSSKKLLLSDSGFYLCAWSARLLAGAGNEQFFGPGTRLTVL.

This clonotype was recorded a few times. The gene calls are TRBV11-2 and TRBJ2-1; 15 bases are a match to TRBD2. J gave up 4 bases and V 2 bases, and 12 bases lay outside the gene matches. Looked up from germline, CDR1 is SGHAT and CDR2 is FQNNGV. The CDR3 spans 20 residues. The CDR3 bases are TGTGCCAGCAGCTTACCCCGGACTAGCGGGAGGGTGGATGCGTACAATGAGCAGTTCTTC. This gives the protein CASSLPRTSGRVDAYNEQFF. Full variable domain (outside the CDR3, taken from reference TRBV11-2 and TRBJ2-1): EAGVAQSPRYKIIEKRQSVAFWCNPISGHATLYWYQQILGQGPKLLIQFQNNGVVDDSQLPKDRFSAERLKGVDSTLKIQPAKLEDSAVYLCASSLPRTSGRVDAYNEQFFGPGTRLTVL.

The chain links TRBV7-9 to TRBJ1-2; TRBD1 matches at 8 bases. After removal of 5 bases from V and 4 bases from J, the junction contained 15 bases not matched to a gene. This CDR3 spans 17 amino acids. Germline values: CDR1 SEHNR, CDR2 FQNEAQ (reference sequence). The CDR3 region has the DNA TGTGCCAGCAGCCCCCGACAGGGGACTTTGAGCGGCTATGGCTACACCTTC. This translates into CASSPRQGTLSGYGYTF.